Below, 28 T cell receptor beta chains from the same sample are listed, as sequenced in a study of chemoradiotherapy in HPV16-positive cancers. The method was immunoSEQ multiplex PCR; TCRdb's version includes in-frame clones alone and lacks a portion of them. The data hold more than 35,000 clones, with around 76% observed a single time. The input for sequencing was blood, taken from a patient who underwent chemoradiotherapy. The receptors shown here come from a human donor with HPV-associated anogenital cancer.

V usage is TRBV18 and J usage is TRBJ2-3, with a weak D call TRBD1 (8 bases). The V gene's germline CDR1 is KGHSH and CDR2 LQKENI. There are 16 residues in the CDR3. V was clipped by 2 bases and J by 9 bases, with 21 bases between them. The CDR3 nucleotides read TGTGCCAGCTCACCAGTAAGCGGGACAGGAAAATCCACGCAGTATTTT. Amino acids: CASSPVSGTGKSTQYF.

The J gene is TRBJ1-6, the V gene TRBV2, with D possibly matching TRBD1 (5 bases). This CDR3 comprises 15 residues. CDR1 SNHLY and CDR2 FYNNEI come from the germline V gene. Between the trimmed V and J ends, which lost 5 bases and 7 bases, there was a span of 15 bases. DNA for the CDR3: TGTGCCAGCAGTCCGCTAGGGACGCCCAATTCACCCCTCCACTTT. Translated, it gives CASSPLGTPNSPLHF.

The rearrangement links TRBV7-6 to TRBJ2-3, with 9 bases fitting TRBD1. V gave up 8 bases and J gave up 5 bases; unmatched junction bases: 8. The CDR3 runs 14 residues. Germline assignment: CDR1 SGHVS and CDR2 FNYEAQ. The CDR3 DNA reads as TGTGCCAGCGTGGAGACAGGGGGATTAGATACGCAGTATTTT. Residues: CASVETGGLDTQYF.

In nucleotides, the CDR3 is TGCAGCGTTGAAGATACGGGGCTTGGCTACACCTTC. Translation gives CSVEDTGLGYTF. The chain carries TRBV29-1 and TRBJ1-2, with a tentative D call TRBD1 (5 bases). The CDR3 extends over 12 amino acids. V was trimmed by 0 bases and J by 7 bases, leaving 9 bases between them. The germline V gene has CDR1 SQVTM and CDR2 ANQGSEA.

This clone was detected a few times. The V call is TRBV7-6, the J call TRBJ1-6, with D unclear. CDR3 length equals 19 residues. Germline values: CDR1 SGHVS, CDR2 FNYEAQ. Trimming cost V 5 bases and J 3 bases, with 23 bases left between them. DNA of the CDR3: TGTGCCAGCAGCCGACTTAGTTACCCAGACTCCGTCTATAATTCACCCCTCCACTTT. Its translation is CASSRLSYPDSVYNSPLHF. Complete variable domain (other parts from reference TRBV7-6 and TRBJ1-6): GAGVSQSPRYKVTKRGQDVALRCDPISGHVSLYWYRQALGQGPEFLTYFNYEAQQDKSGLPNDRFSAERPEGSISTLTIQRTEQRDSAMYRCASSRLSYPDSVYNSPLHFGNGTRLTVT.

CDR3 loop: CAISEREGIQPQHF. The CDR3 bases are TGTGCCATCAGTGAACGTGAGGGCATCCAGCCCCAGCATTTT. The J gene is TRBJ1-5, the V gene TRBV10-3; D remains ambiguous. The germline gives CDR1 ENHRY, CDR2 SYGVKD. Trimming pared 3 bases from V and 7 bases from J, leaving 13 bases between. The CDR3 loop spans 14 amino acids.

The V call is TRBV29-1, the J call TRBJ2-2; D unclear. Trimming took 4 bases from V and 4 from J, leaving 16 bases between them. This CDR3 has 15 residues. In germline, CDR1 is SQVTM, CDR2 ANQGSEA. The CDR3 DNA is TGCAGCGTTGCCCAAACCCCGCGAGCCACCGGGGAGCTGTTTTTT. It yields the protein CSVAQTPRATGELFF.

This clone came up once. V and J are TRBV7-2 and TRBJ2-5, with a weak D call TRBD1 (8 bases). V was clipped by 5 bases and J by 5 bases, with 21 bases between them. The CDR3 is 16 amino acids. Germline values: CDR1 SGHTA, CDR2 FQGNSA. The CDR3 protein is CASSRVPGQGGETQYF. CDR3 bases: TGTGCCAGCAGCCGAGTTCCCGGACAGGGAGGGGAGACCCAGTACTTC.

V gene TRBV7-3 combines with J gene TRBJ2-3; the D is unclear. The CDR3 spans 13 residues. Trimming took 5 bases from V and 8 from J, leaving 14 bases between them. Germline values: CDR1 SGHTA, CDR2 FQGTGA. CDR3 loop: CASSQTVPPTQYF. In DNA, the CDR3 is TGTGCCAGCAGCCAAACAGTCCCCCCTACGCAGTATTTT.

V is TRBV11-3 and J is TRBJ2-3; no clear D. The V gene's germline CDR1 is SGHNT and CDR2 YENEEA. The CDR3 length is 16 residues. The V gene lost 0 bases and the J gene lost 3 bases, with 13 bases spanning the gap. CDR3 protein: CASSLDGSGRTDTQYF. The DNA of the CDR3 is TGTGCCAGCAGCTTAGATGGGTCGGGCCGAACAGATACGCAGTATTTT.

This clone was detected only once. The chain has TRBV5-1 and TRBJ1-4; D perhaps matches TRBD1 (5 bases). Trimming pared 0 bases from V and 6 bases from J, leaving 9 bases between. The CDR3 spans 14 residues. CDR1 and CDR2 from the germline V gene are SGHRS and YFSETQ. CDR3 in amino acids: CASSLGQRDEKLFF. For the CDR3, the DNA is TGCGCCAGCAGCTTGGGACAGAGAGATGAAAAACTGTTTTTT. Filled out from reference TRBV5-1 and TRBJ1-4, the complete variable domain reads KAGVTQTPRYLIKTRGQQVTLSCSPISGHRSVSWYQQTPGQGLQFLFEYFSETQRNKGNFPGRFSGRQFSNSRSEMNVSTLELGDSALYLCASSLGQRDEKLFFGSGTQLSVL.

As regards this clone: The germline gene is not matched at one end of the junction; a read error may be the cause. The V call is TRBV5-1, the J call TRBJ2-2; D unresolved. This CDR3 spans 15 amino acids. Germline V lookup: CDR1 SGHRS, CDR2 YFSETQ. The CDR3 nucleotides are TGCGCCAGCAGATTGGAAGCTCCTGGCACCGGGGAGCTGTTTTTT. Amino acid sequence: CASRLEAPGTGELFF.

The chain links TRBV5-1 to TRBJ2-3, with TRBD2 identical over 7 bases. CDR1 is SGHRS, CDR2 YFSETQ, per germline. CDR3 length equals 15 residues. V was clipped by 2 bases and J by 2 bases; unmatched bases: 5. DNA for the CDR3: TGCGCCAGCAGCTTCTGGGGGGGTGCCACAGATACGCAGTATTTT. As protein: CASSFWGGATDTQYF.

This chain uses TRBV2 with TRBJ1-4; D possibly corresponds to TRBD1 (5 bases). The CDR3 length is 15 residues. V shed 2 bases and J shed 0 bases, with 7 bases lying between them. Germline V CDR1 and CDR2: SNHLY, FYNNEI. The CDR3 sequence: CASSEPTATNEKLFF. The CDR3 bases are TGTGCCAGCAGTGAACCGACAGCAACTAATGAAAAACTGTTTTTT.

The rearrangement joins TRBV6-5 to TRBJ1-2, with D maybe TRBD1 (5 bases). CDR3 length equals 11 residues. V lost 10 bases, J lost 8 bases, and 14 bases lay in between. Germline V lookup: CDR1 MNHEY, CDR2 SVGAGI. The CDR3 loop reads CAIQGFSGYTF. CDR3 coding DNA: TGTGCCATCCAGGGATTCTCCGGCTACACCTTC.

This clone was seen a few times. The rearrangement links TRBV5-6 to TRBJ1-2, with 8 bases fitting TRBD1. The CDR3 has 12 amino acids. Per the germline V gene, CDR1 is SGHDT and CDR2 is YYEEEE. Losses at the gene ends were 5 bases for V and 7 bases for J; bases not matched to a gene: 4. The CDR3 here is CASSITGGGYTF. The DNA of the CDR3 is TGTGCCAGCAGTATCACAGGGGGTGGCTACACCTTC. Based on the CDR3 plus reference TRBV5-6 and TRBJ1-2, the full variable domain is DAGVTQSPTHLIKTRGQQVTLRCSPKSGHDTVSWYQQALGQGPQFIFQYYEEEERQRGNFPDRFSGHQFPNYSSELNVNALLLGDSALYLCASSITGGGYTFGSGTRLTVV.

V and J are TRBV7-8 and TRBJ1-5; TRBD1 agrees at 10 bases. The length of the CDR3 is 17 residues. Germline V gives CDR1 SGHVS, CDR2 FQNEAQ. The junction had 10 bases not matched to a gene; V was cut back by 5 bases and J by 3 bases. The CDR3 loop reads CASSPLPGQGSNQPQHF. The CDR3 DNA reads TGTGCCAGCAGCCCGTTACCGGGACAGGGGTCCAATCAGCCCCAGCATTTT.

The chain employs TRBV7-9 and TRBJ2-3; 8 positions agree with TRBD1. J lost 5 bases, V lost 2 bases, and 6 bases had no gene match. The germline V gene has CDR1 SEHNR and CDR2 FQNEAQ (reference sequence). The CDR3 loop spans 15 amino acids. The CDR3 region has the DNA TGTGCCAGCAGCTTACTCCGACAGGGGATAGATACGCAGTATTTT. Translating it yields CASSLLRQGIDTQYF. The full variable domain, rest sourced from reference TRBV7-9 and TRBJ2-3, is DTGVSQNPRHKITKRGQNVTFRCDPISEHNRLYWYRQTLGQGPEFLTYFQNEAQLEKSRLLSDRFSAERPKGSFSTLEIQRTEQGDSAMYLCASSLLRQGIDTQYFGPGTRLTVL.

The chain recombines TRBV5-1 with TRBJ1-1, with D possibly matching TRBD1 (5 bases). CDR1 is SGHRS and CDR2 is YFSETQ in the germline V gene. Trimming pared 4 bases from V and 2 bases from J, leaving 15 bases between. The CDR3 contains 15 residues. CDR3 sequence: CASSDRGGSNTEAFF. The CDR3 DNA reads TGCGCCAGCAGCGACCGGGGGGGGTCAAACACTGAAGCTTTCTTT.

The rearrangement uses TRBV15 and TRBJ1-2; 9 positions agree with TRBD1. Trimming at V came to 9 bases and at J to 4 bases, leaving 9 bases not matched to a gene. CDR1 and CDR2 (germline): LNHNV, YYDKDF (reference sequence). The CDR3 length is 14 residues. The CDR3 DNA reads TGTGCCACAAGACAGGGGGACGAGGGCTATGGCTACACCTTC. Protein product: CATRQGDEGYGYTF.

The chain employs TRBV18 and TRBJ1-1; D is undetermined. From germline, CDR1 is KGHSH and CDR2 LQKENI. Trimming shortened V by 2 bases and J by 4 bases, and 8 bases separated the two germline ends. This CDR3 spans 13 amino acids. CDR3 nucleotides: TGTGCCAGCTCACCAACTAGGGCCACTGAAGCTTTCTTT. This translates into CASSPTRATEAFF. Full variable domain (outside the CDR3, taken from reference TRBV18 and TRBJ1-1): NAGVMQNPRHLVRRRGQEARLRCSPMKGHSHVYWYRQLPEEGLKFMVYLQKENIIDESGMPKERFSAEFPKEGPSILRIQQVVRGDSAAYFCASSPTRATEAFFGQGTRLTVV.

The V call is TRBV19, the J call TRBJ2-3, with 9 nucleotides matching TRBD2. Germline CDR1 reads LNHDA; CDR2 reads SQIVND (reference sequence). This CDR3 is 15 amino acids long. Unmatched junction bases numbered 0, after V lost 1 base and J lost 1 base. The CDR3 DNA reads TGTGCCAGTAGTATAGGCGGGGGGGGCACAGATACGCAGTATTTT. Amino acid sequence: CASSIGGGGTDTQYF.

To note about this clone: The sample carries other DNA sequences with the same CDR3. V usage is TRBV14 and J usage is TRBJ1-1, with D perhaps matching TRBD1 (5 bases). Trimming removed 1 base at V and 5 bases at J, with 8 bases between. The CDR3 runs to 13 residues. CDR1 is SGHDN, CDR2 FVKESK, per germline. CDR3 sequence: CASSQVRGTEAFF. The CDR3 nucleotides read TGTGCCAGCAGCCAAGTTAGGGGAACTGAAGCTTTCTTT.

This clone was picked up a small number of times. The rearrangement uses TRBV30 and TRBJ1-2, with unresolved D. CDR3 length: 14 amino acids. Germline assignment: CDR1 GTSNPN and CDR2 SVGIG (reference sequence). Trimming took off 1 base at V and 7 bases at J, with 16 bases between the two ends. For the CDR3, the DNA is TGTGCCTGGAGTGCTACCCAGGTTGGGTCTGGCTACACCTTC. Translation gives CAWSATQVGSGYTF.

In its sample, this clone was seen once. The V gene is TRBV5-5, the J gene TRBJ2-3; 11 bases fit TRBD2. CDR1 and CDR2 (germline): SGHKS, YYEKEE (reference sequence). With V trimmed by 1 base and J by 4 bases, 5 bases remained unmatched. The CDR3 totals 16 residues. DNA for the CDR3: TGTGCCAGCAGCTTGCTATCTAGCGGGGGGTCAGATACGCAGTATTTT. It encodes CASSLLSSGGSDTQYF.

The V and J genes are TRBV4-1 and TRBJ2-2; possible D gene TRBD1, 5 bases. This CDR3 is 15 amino acids long. Germline assignment: CDR1 MGHRA and CDR2 YSYEKL. Trimming removed 3 bases from V and 1 base from J, with 9 bases in between. This CDR3 is CASSQMGQNTGELFF. For the CDR3, the DNA is TGCGCCAGCAGCCAGATGGGGCAGAACACCGGGGAGCTGTTTTTT.

CDR3 amino acids: CSVTRGRGTEAFF. CDR3 coding DNA: TGCAGCGTTACGCGGGGCCGGGGCACTGAAGCTTTCTTT. The gene calls are TRBV29-1 and TRBJ1-1; D may be TRBD1 (5 bases). Germline lookup yields CDR1 SQVTM and CDR2 ANQGSEA. V gave up 5 bases and J gave up 4 bases, with 14 bases separating them. This CDR3 contains 13 residues.

This clone came up a few times. The chain recombines TRBV6-8 with TRBJ1-3; D may be TRBD1 (5 bases). Germline V CDR1 and CDR2: MNHGY, SAAAGT. The CDR3 extends over 15 amino acids. Trimming shortened V by 6 bases and J by 0 bases, and 12 bases separated the two germline ends. Written as DNA, the CDR3 is TGTGCCAGCAGAAATGGGGACGGCTCTGGAAACACCATATATTTT. It translates to CASRNGDGSGNTIYF.